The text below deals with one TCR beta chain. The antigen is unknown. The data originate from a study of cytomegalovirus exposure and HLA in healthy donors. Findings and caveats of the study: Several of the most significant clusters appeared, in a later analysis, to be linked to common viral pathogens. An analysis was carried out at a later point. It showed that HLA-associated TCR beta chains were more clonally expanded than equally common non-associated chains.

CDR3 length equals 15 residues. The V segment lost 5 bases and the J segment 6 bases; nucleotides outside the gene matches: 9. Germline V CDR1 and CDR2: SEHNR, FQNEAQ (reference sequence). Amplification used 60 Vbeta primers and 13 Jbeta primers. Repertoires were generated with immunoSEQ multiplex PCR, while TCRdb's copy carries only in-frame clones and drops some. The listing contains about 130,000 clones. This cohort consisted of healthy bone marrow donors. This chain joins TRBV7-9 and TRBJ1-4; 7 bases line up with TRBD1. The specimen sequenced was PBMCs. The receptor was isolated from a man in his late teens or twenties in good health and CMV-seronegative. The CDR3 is CASSTWTGSDEKLFF. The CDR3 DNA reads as TGTGCCAGCAGCACGTGGACAGGTAGCGATGAAAAACTGTTTTTT.